This TCR beta chain was sequenced in a study of blood T cell dynamics during melanoma immunotherapy. Broader study findings: Disease-control patients' PBMC repertoires became either more clonal or more diverse at W3.

V shed 5 bases and J 5 bases; nucleotides not matched to a gene: 3. Germline CDR1 reads KGHSH; CDR2 reads LQKENI. The CDR3 extends over 14 amino acids. A fixed DNA input of 300 to 350 ng was used per bulk PBMC sample. Using immunoSEQ multiplex PCR, the repertoire was profiled, and TCRdb retains in-frame clones only, with some absent. Altogether about 4,200 clones are present, less than 90% being singletons, with the ten largest covering approximately 15%. This clone was observed a handful of times. No antigen is known for it. The time point is: pre-treatment baseline. Prior systemic cancer therapy, immunosuppressant use and other active malignancies excluded patients.

The receptor's source is a human donor with melanoma. Sequencing was performed on blood, taken from a patient treated with checkpoint blockade. The chain combines TRBV18 with TRBJ1-5, with TRBD1 matching over 10 bases. CDR3 sequence reads: CASSFGQGDQPQHF. The CDR3 nucleotides read TGTGCCAGCTCATTCGGACAGGGGGATCAGCCCCAGCATTTT.